The entry below describes one TCR beta chain. The sample comes from a study of blood T cell repertoires in COVID-19. Study information: Samples came from the United States, Italy and Spain, spanning acute and convalescent COVID-19. PBMCs, B-cell-depleted T cells, or T cells were the source of the cDNA or gDNA that made up the material.

As originally analysed: By means of reference gene primer amplification, nucleated cell counts were estimated. TCRdb keeps only in-frame clones here, not all; method: immunoSEQ multiplex PCR. That table gives V, J and clone size, and the DNA gave D and trimming. The table records roughly 260,000 clones, about 88% of them present only once. The length of the CDR3 is 16 residues. With V trimmed by 2 bases and J by 3 bases, 6 bases remained unmatched. The germline gives CDR1 MNHEY, CDR2 SVGEGT. The TCR originated in a woman between 40 and 50 years old who had recovered from COVID-19. V gene TRBV6-2 or TRBV6-3 combines with J gene TRBJ2-7, with TRBD1 matching over 11 bases. Sequences were obtained from peripheral blood. The CDR3 protein is CASSYPGTGGVYEQYF. The CDR3 DNA reads TGTGCCAGCAGTTACCCTGGGACAGGGGGGGTCTACGAGCAGTACTTC.